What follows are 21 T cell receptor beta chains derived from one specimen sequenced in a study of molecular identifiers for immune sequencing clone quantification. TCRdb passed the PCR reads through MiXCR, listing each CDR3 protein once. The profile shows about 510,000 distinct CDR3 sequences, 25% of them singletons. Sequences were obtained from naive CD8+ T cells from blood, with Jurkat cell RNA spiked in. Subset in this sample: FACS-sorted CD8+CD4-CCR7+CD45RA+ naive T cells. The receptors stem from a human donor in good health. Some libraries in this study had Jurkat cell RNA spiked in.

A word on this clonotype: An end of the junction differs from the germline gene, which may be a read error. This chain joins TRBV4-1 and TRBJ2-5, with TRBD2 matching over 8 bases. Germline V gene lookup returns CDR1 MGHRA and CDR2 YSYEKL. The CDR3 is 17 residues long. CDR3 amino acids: CASSQGRTSTLGETQHF. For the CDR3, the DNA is TGCGCCAGCAGCCAAGGGAGGACTAGCACCCTAGGAGAGACCCAGCACTTC.

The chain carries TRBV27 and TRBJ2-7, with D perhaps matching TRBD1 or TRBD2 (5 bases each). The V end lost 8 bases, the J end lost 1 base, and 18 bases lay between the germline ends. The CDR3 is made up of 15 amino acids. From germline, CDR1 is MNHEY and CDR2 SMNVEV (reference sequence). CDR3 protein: CASAVAGTRSYEQYF. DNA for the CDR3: TGTGCCAGCGCGGTCGCCGGGACCCGGTCCTACGAGCAGTACTTC.

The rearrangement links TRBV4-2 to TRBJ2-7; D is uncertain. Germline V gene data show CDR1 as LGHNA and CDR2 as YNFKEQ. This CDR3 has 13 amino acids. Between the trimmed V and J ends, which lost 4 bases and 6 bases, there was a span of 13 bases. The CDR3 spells CASSPYPGGEQYF. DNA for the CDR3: TGTGCCAGCAGCCCCTACCCGGGTGGCGAGCAGTACTTC.

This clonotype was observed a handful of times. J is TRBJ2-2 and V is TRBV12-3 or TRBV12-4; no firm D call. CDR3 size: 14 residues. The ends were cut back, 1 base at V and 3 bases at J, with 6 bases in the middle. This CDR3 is CASSLVQDTGELFF. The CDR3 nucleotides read TGTGCCAGCAGTTTAGTTCAGGACACCGGGGAGCTGTTTTTT.

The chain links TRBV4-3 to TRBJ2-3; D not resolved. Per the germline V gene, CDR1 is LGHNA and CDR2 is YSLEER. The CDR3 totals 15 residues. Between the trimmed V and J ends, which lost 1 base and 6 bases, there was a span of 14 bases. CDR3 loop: CASSQGWGSRDTQYF. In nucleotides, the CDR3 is TGCGCCAGCAGCCAAGGATGGGGAAGTCGGGATACGCAGTATTTT.

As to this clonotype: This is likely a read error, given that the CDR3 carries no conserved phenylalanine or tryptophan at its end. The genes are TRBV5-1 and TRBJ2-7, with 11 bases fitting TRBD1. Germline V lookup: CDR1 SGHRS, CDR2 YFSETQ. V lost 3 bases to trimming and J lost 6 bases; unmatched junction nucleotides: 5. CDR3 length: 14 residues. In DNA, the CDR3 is TGCGCCAGCAGCTACGGACAGGGGGCGGTCGAGCAGTACTCC. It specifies CASSYGQGAVEQYS.

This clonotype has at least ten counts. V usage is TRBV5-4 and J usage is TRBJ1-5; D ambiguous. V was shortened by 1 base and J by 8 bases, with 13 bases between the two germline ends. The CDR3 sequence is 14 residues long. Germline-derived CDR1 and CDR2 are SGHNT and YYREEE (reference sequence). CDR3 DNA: TGTGCCAGCAGCTTGTGGGGTAGTGGGGAGCCCCAGCATTTT. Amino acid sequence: CASSLWGSGEPQHF. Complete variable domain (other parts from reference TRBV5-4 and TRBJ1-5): ETGVTQSPTHLIKTRGQQVTLRCSSQSGHNTVSWYQQALGQGPQFIFQYYREEENGRGNFPPRFSGLQFPNYSSELNVNALELDDSALYLCASSLWGSGEPQHFGDGTRLSIL.

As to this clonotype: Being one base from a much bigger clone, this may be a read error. CDR3: CVSSLTPGSYEQYF. The CDR3 DNA is TGTGTCAGCAGCTTAACCCCGGGAAGCTACGAGCAGTACTTC. The gene calls are TRBV7-6 and TRBJ2-7; perhaps TRBD2 as D (5 bases). The CDR3 length is 14 residues. Germline lookup yields CDR1 SGHVS and CDR2 FNYEAQ. The variable domain in full, with the rest retrieved from reference TRBV7-6 and TRBJ2-7, is GAGVSQSPRYKVTKRGQDVALRCDPISGHVSLYWYRQALGQGPEFLTYFNYEAQQDKSGLPNDRFSAERPEGSISTLTIQRTEQRDSAMYRCVSSLTPGSYEQYFGPGTRLTVT.

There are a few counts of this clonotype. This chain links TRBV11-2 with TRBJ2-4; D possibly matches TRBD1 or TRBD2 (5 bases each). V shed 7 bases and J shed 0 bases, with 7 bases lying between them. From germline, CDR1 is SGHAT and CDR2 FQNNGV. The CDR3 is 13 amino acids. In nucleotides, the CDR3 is TGTGCCAGCATGGGGGTAGCCAAAAACATTCAGTACTTC. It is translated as CASMGVAKNIQYF.

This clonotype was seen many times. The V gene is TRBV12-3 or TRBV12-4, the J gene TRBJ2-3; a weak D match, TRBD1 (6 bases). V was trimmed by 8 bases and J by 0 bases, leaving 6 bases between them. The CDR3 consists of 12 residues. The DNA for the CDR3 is TGTGCCAGCGGGGGCAGCACAGATACGCAGTATTTT. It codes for CASGGSTDTQYF.

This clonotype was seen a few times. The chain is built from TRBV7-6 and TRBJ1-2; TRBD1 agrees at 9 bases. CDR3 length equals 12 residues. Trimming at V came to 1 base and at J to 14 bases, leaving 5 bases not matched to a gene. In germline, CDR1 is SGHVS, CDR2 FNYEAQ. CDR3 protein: CASSLGTGEATF. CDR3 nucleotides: TGTGCCAGCAGCTTAGGGACAGGGGAGGCAACCTTC.

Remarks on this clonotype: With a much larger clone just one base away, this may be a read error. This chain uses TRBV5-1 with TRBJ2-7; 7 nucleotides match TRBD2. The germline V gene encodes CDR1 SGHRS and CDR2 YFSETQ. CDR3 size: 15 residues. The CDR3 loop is CAGSPVKSGIYEQYF. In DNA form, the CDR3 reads TGCGCCGGCAGCCCCGTCAAGAGCGGGATCTACGAGCAGTACTTC.

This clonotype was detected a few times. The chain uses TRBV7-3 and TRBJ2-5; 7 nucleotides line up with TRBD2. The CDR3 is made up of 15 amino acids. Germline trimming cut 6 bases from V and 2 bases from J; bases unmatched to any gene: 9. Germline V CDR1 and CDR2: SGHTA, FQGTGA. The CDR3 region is CASRLRGLEQETQYF. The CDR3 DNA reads TGTGCCAGCAGGCTAAGAGGACTAGAACAAGAGACCCAGTACTTC.

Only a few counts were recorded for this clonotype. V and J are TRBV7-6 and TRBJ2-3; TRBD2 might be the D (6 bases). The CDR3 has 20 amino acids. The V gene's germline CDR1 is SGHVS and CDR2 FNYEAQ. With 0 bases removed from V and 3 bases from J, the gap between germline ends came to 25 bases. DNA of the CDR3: TGTGCCAGCAGCTTAGCCCTACTGGAGGGTATAACGGAGTCTACAGATACGCAGTATTTT. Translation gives CASSLALLEGITESTDTQYF.

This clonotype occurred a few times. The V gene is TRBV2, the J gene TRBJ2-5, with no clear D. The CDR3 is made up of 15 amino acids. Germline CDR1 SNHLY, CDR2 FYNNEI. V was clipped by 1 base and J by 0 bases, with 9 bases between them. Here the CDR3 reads CASSEVMGYQETQYF. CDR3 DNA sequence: TGTGCCAGCAGTGAAGTTATGGGCTACCAAGAGACCCAGTACTTC.

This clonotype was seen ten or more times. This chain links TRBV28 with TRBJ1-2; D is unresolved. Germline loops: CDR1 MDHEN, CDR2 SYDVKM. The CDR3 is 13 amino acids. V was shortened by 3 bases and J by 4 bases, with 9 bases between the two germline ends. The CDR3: CASSLRRPYGYTF. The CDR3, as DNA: TGTGCCAGCAGTTTGAGACGGCCCTATGGCTACACCTTC.

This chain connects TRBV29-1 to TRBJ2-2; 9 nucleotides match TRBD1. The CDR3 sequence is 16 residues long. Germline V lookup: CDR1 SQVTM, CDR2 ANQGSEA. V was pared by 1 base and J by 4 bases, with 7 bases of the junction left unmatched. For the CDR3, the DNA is TGCAGCGTTGAAGTCTCGACAGGGGGAGGCACCGGGGAGCTGTTTTTT. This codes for CSVEVSTGGGTGELFF.

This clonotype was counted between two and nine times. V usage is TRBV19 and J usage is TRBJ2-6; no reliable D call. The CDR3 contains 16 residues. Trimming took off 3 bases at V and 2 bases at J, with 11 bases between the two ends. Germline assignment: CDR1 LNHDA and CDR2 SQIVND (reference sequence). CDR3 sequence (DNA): TGTGCCAGTAGTATCGATTCAAATACTGGGGCCAACGTCCTGACTTTC. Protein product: CASSIDSNTGANVLTF.

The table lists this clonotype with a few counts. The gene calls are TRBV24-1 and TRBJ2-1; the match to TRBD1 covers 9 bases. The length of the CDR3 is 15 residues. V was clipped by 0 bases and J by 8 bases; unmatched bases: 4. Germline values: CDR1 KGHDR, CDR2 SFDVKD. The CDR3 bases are TGTGCCACCAGTGATTTGAAGACAGGGGGACATGAGCAGTTCTTC. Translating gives CATSDLKTGGHEQFF.

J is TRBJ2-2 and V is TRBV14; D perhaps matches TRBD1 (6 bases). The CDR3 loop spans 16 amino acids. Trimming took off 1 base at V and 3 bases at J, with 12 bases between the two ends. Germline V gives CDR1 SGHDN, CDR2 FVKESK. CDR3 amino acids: CASSQAWQGYTGELFF. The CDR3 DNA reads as TGTGCCAGCAGCCAAGCGTGGCAGGGGTACACCGGGGAGCTGTTTTTT.

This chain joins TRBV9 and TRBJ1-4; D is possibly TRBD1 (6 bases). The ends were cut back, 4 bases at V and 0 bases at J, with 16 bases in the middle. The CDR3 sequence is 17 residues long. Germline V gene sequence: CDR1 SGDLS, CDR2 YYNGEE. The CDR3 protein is CASSPYRELATNEKLFF. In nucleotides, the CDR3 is TGTGCCAGCAGCCCTTACAGGGAGCTTGCAACTAATGAAAAACTGTTTTTT.